Listed below are T cell receptor beta chains from one sample, sequenced in a study of a mutant IDH1 vaccine in newly diagnosed glioma. The data were produced by immunoSEQ multiplex PCR, yet TCRdb's version contains in-frame clones alone and is incomplete. The sample yields some 51,000 clones, more than 70% seen once. These receptors' antigens are unknown. Sequencing used PBMCs, obtained from a glioma patient whose treatment included an IDH1 peptide vaccine. These receptors all stem from a woman in her forties with glioma. CDR3s include the opening cysteine and the closing phenylalanine or tryptophan. The D gene is left open where the match is weak. Where a row states a size, it is once, few, many or the class of an expanded clone; other rows omit it.

V gene,J gene,clone size,D gene,CDR3 protein,CDR3 DNA
TRBV4-1,TRBJ2-7,.,.,CASSQSEGIYEQYF,TGCGCCAGCAGCCAATCCGAGGGGATCTACGAGCAGTACTTC
TRBV2,TRBJ1-1,.,.,CASGGYTEAFF,TGTGCCAGCGGTGGGTACACTGAAGCTTTCTTT
TRBV7-9,TRBJ2-5,.,.,CASNTLTGQETQYF,TGTGCCAGCAACACCTTAACAGGACAAGAGACCCAGTACTTC
TRBV13,TRBJ2-1,.,TRBD2,CASKGAGGAYNEQFF,TGTGCCAGCAAAGGGGCGGGGGGGGCCTACAATGAGCAGTTCTTC
TRBV2,TRBJ2-3,.,.,CASSGWLDPPDTQYF,TGTGCCAGCAGTGGATGGCTAGATCCTCCGGATACGCAGTATTTT
TRBV7-2,TRBJ2-2,.,.,CASSEGGSNTGELFF,TGTGCCAGCAGCGAAGGGGGGTCCAACACCGGGGAGCTGTTTTTT
TRBV6-5,TRBJ2-7,.,.,CASKDIGYEQYF,TGTGCCAGCAAAGACATCGGTTACGAGCAGTACTTC
TRBV14,TRBJ2-2,.,.,CASSFGTGELFF,TGTGCCAGCAGCTTCGGGACCGGGGAGCTGTTTTTT
TRBV13,TRBJ2-7,.,.,CASSLGGGTYEQYF,TGTGCCAGCAGCTTGGGAGGCGGAACCTACGAGCAGTACTTC
TRBV5-5,TRBJ2-3,.,.,CASEGLDGTDTQYF,TGTGCCAGCGAGGGGCTGGATGGCACAGATACGCAGTATTTT
TRBV7-2,TRBJ1-2,few,.,CASSPEGMDGYTF,TGTGCCAGCAGCCCGGAAGGGATGGATGGCTACACCTTC
TRBV4-3,TRBJ2-1,.,.,CASSPRVESYNEQFF,TGCGCCAGCAGCCCCCGCGTTGAGTCCTACAATGAGCAGTTCTTC
TRBV6-1,TRBJ2-5,.,TRBD2,CASSERSGGLQETQYF,TGTGCCAGCAGTGAAAGGAGCGGGGGTCTCCAAGAGACCCAGTACTTC
TRBV7-7,TRBJ1-1,few,TRBD1,CASSLGDRGIDTEAFF,TGTGCTAGCAGCTTAGGGGACAGGGGAATAGACACTGAAGCTTTCTTT
TRBV7-2,TRBJ2-5,.,.,CASSLHGGRTQYF,TGTGCCAGCAGCTTACACGGGGGGCGGACCCAGTACTTC
TRBV5-1,TRBJ1-2,.,.,CASSLDGVGSAASYGYTF,TGCGCCAGCAGCTTGGATGGAGTAGGCAGCGCGGCGAGCTATGGCTACACCTTC
TRBV18,TRBJ2-5,.,.,CASSPGMGDSQYF,TGTGCCAGCTCACCGGGTATGGGGGACTCCCAGTACTTC
TRBV5-1,TRBJ2-4,.,.,CASSLTGLGIQYF,TGCGCCAGCAGTTTAACCGGCTTGGGGATTCAGTACTTC
TRBV7-2,TRBJ2-3,.,.,CASSTRGGGGVDTQYF,TGTGCCAGCAGCACTAGGGGGGGCGGCGGGGTGGATACGCAGTATTTT
TRBV2,TRBJ2-3,.,TRBD2,CASSEGLAGGPSTDTQYF,TGTGCCAGCAGTGAGGGACTAGCGGGGGGGCCGAGCACAGATACGCAGTATTTT
TRBV9,TRBJ1-6,.,TRBD1,CASSAGTGGRVGSPLHF,TGTGCCAGCAGCGCCGGAACAGGGGGTAGGGTTGGATCACCCCTCCACTTT
TRBV14,TRBJ1-2,.,.,CASSEGRFYGYTF,TGTGCCAGCAGCGAGGGGCGATTCTATGGCTACACCTTC
TRBV4-1,TRBJ1-4,.,.,CASSQDRGRASNEKLFF,TGCGCCAGCAGCCAAGATCGGGGCCGGGCCTCTAATGAAAAACTGTTTTTT
TRBV29-1,TRBJ1-4,.,.,CSVVGSATNEKLFF,TGCAGCGTTGTTGGGTCGGCAACTAATGAAAAACTGTTTTTT
TRBV6-5,TRBJ1-5,.,TRBD1,CASSLTGTGDQPQHF,TGTGCCAGCAGTCTGACCGGGACAGGAGATCAGCCCCAGCATTTT
TRBV15,TRBJ1-1,.,TRBD1,CATSSGDRVNTEAFF,TGTGCCACCAGCTCCGGGGACAGGGTGAACACTGAAGCTTTCTTT
TRBV29-1,TRBJ1-2,.,.,CSVGGFDSRQGYTF,TGCAGCGTTGGGGGATTTGACTCCCGTCAAGGCTACACCTTC
TRBV5-1,TRBJ2-5,.,.,CASSFFGEETQYF,TGCGCCAGCAGCTTTTTCGGGGAAGAGACCCAGTACTTC
TRBV6-1,TRBJ2-7,.,.,CASSRARSSYEQYF,TGTGCCAGCAGTCGGGCAAGGAGCTCCTACGAGCAGTACTTC
TRBV10-3,TRBJ1-6,.,.,CAITDNYNSPLHF,TGTGCCATCACCGACAACTATAATTCACCCCTCCACTTT
TRBV5-1,TRBJ1-6,.,TRBD1,CASSSTGGPSSYNSPLHF,TGCGCCAGCAGCTCGACAGGGGGCCCAAGCTCCTATAATTCACCCCTCCACTTT
TRBV5-4,TRBJ2-7,.,TRBD1,CASSLEGTGLYF,TGTGCCAGCAGCTTGGAGGGGACAGGGCTGTACTTC
TRBV27,TRBJ2-2,.,.,CASSLAGYAGELFF,TGTGCCAGCAGTTTAGCAGGGTACGCCGGGGAGCTGTTTTTT
TRBV6-6,TRBJ1-2,.,.,CASDSYYGYTF,TGTGCCAGCGACTCATACTATGGCTACACCTTC
TRBV7-9,TRBJ2-7,.,.,CASSLVTDYEQYF,TGTGCCAGCAGCTTAGTTACAGATTACGAGCAGTACTTC
TRBV19,TRBJ1-3,.,.,CASTPGGSSGNTIYF,TGTGCCAGTACCCCCGGGGGGAGCTCTGGAAACACCATATATTTT
TRBV4-3,TRBJ1-5,.,.,CASSQDRGGDQPQHF,TGCGCCAGCAGCCAAGATAGAGGGGGGGATCAGCCCCAGCATTTT
TRBV19,TRBJ1-2,.,TRBD1,CASSTQGANYGYTF,TGTGCCAGTAGTACACAGGGGGCGAACTATGGCTACACCTTC
TRBV6-1,TRBJ1-2,.,.,CASKRNLNYGYTF,TGTGCCAGCAAAAGGAATTTAAACTATGGCTACACCTTC
TRBV30,TRBJ1-1,.,.,CAWVPWGRGNTEAFF,TGTGCCTGGGTCCCTTGGGGGCGCGGGAACACTGAAGCTTTCTTT
TRBV6-5,TRBJ1-1,.,.,CASTQVGWGNTEAFF,TGTGCCAGCACACAGGTTGGATGGGGGAACACTGAAGCTTTCTTT
TRBV10-1,TRBJ1-2,.,.,CASSKIRGEGYTF,TGCGCCAGCAGTAAGATTCGAGGCGAGGGCTACACCTTC
TRBV19,TRBJ2-5,once,TRBD1,CASSTWDRKETQYF,TGTGCCAGTTCAACTTGGGACAGAAAAGAGACCCAGTACTTC
TRBV30,TRBJ1-5,few,.,CAWSVQRGQSANQPQHF,TGTGCCTGGAGTGTACAGAGAGGACAGAGTGCGAATCAGCCCCAGCATTTT
TRBV4-2,TRBJ2-3,.,.,CASSQVPGGSALFTDTQYF,TGTGCCAGCAGCCAAGTACCGGGGGGCTCCGCCCTCTTCACAGATACGCAGTATTTT
TRBV7-8,TRBJ1-1,.,.,CASSGEVWGSNTEAFF,TGTGCCAGCAGCGGCGAGGTCTGGGGATCTAACACTGAAGCTTTCTTT
TRBV7-8,TRBJ1-2,once,.,CASSLPNAYGYTF,TGTGCCAGCAGCCTACCAAATGCCTATGGCTACACCTTC
TRBV18,TRBJ2-5,.,.,CASSPEGSAETQYF,TGTGCCAGCTCACCAGAGGGTTCGGCAGAGACCCAGTACTTC
TRBV10-2,TRBJ2-7,.,.,CASKPEGSYEQYF,TGCGCCAGCAAACCGGAGGGATCCTACGAGCAGTACTTC
TRBV12-5,TRBJ2-7,.,.,CASGYYEQYF,TGTGCTAGTGGTTACTACGAGCAGTACTTC
TRBV29-1,TRBJ2-5,.,.,CSVVGDHQETQYF,TGCAGCGTTGTGGGGGACCATCAAGAGACCCAGTACTTC
TRBV21-1,TRBJ2-7,.,.,CASSSTGTGGYEQYF,TGTGCCAGCAGCAGTACCGGGACAGGGGGCTACGAGCAGTACTTC
TRBV7-2,TRBJ2-7,.,TRBD1,CASSLAGTAYEQYF,TGTGCCAGCAGCTTAGCAGGGACAGCCTACGAGCAGTACTTC
TRBV6-5,TRBJ1-5,few,.,CASSYSGRGQPQHF,TGTGCCAGCAGTTACTCTGGGAGGGGCCAGCCCCAGCATTTT
TRBV5-1,TRBJ1-5,few,TRBD1,CASSLVPGGQGQPQHF,TGCGCCAGCAGCTTGGTGCCAGGGGGACAGGGTCAGCCCCAGCATTTT
TRBV19,TRBJ1-1,.,.,CASSIALPLIREAFF,TGTGCCAGTAGTATAGCACTCCCCTTAATTCGTGAAGCTTTCTTT